The present T cell receptor (beta chain) was sequenced within a study of blood T cells in healthy people across ages (dated by TCRdb to the mid-2010s). Looking at the study overall: Template switching captured roughly one uniquely barcoded TCR beta cDNA molecule per two T cells in model experiments. The study measured age-related changes in TCR beta repertoire diversity using deep sequencing normalized with unique cDNA molecular identifiers. The donors were divided into four age groups: young (average 16 years), middle-aged (almost 40), aged (about 60) and long-lived (about 90). To avoid experimental bias, donors of different ages were randomly spread across the sequencing lanes. Using the same blood draw, the study looked at two additional independent replicas of 1 million unique cDNA reads for two donors, one aged 18 to 29 and the other aged 80 or older.

Details on this clonotype: Its cognate antigen has yet to be identified. The input lacks base qualities; no much larger clone sits a single base away.

Systemically healthy Caucasian individuals from Russia, 35 to 50 in total and aged about 6 to 100 years, were included as donors. Ten milliliters of peripheral blood were drawn from each donor into EDTA-treated Vacutainer tubes. Ficoll-Paque density-gradient centrifugation was used to isolate PBMCs, with at least 6.5 million per sample. Trizol reagent was used to extract total RNA from PBMCs, with at least 6 micrograms per sample. For every donor, flow cytometry on a PBMC aliquot measured the percentage of naive CD45RAhigh/CD27high T cells. Preparation of the library involved 5' RACE. Data came from an Illumina HiSeq 2500. A second 7 to 11 cycle PCR used a sample-barcoded 5' primer and a J-beta primer mix. Each TCR beta cDNA molecule received a unique molecular identifier from a template-switch 5' adaptor carrying 12 random nucleotides. Each sample yielded at least 2.5 million CDR3-containing paired-end reads. First-strand cDNA synthesis was performed from all RNA using the Mint cDNA synthesis kit, with priming by a TRBC-specific oligonucleotide. Following uracil-DNA glycosylase treatment, all cDNA underwent a first 18-cycle PCR with the universal primers M1SS and BC2_uni_R. Per the original workflow: For normalization, 1 million high-quality reads, each with a distinct molecular identifier, were randomly selected from each sample. Instead of being binned into consensus sequences, reads with shared molecular identifiers were discarded. MiTCR, run with a Q25 quality threshold and the strictest error-elimination algorithm, handled CDR3 identification, clonotype clustering and error correction. A nonparametric unseen species model with Euler transformation was used to estimate a lower bound on total TCR beta diversity. The raw public reads went through TCRdb reprocessing: fastp at Q25, MiXCR clone calling, in-frame beta chains kept. CDR3 protein duplicates are merged, each entry listing the most common genes and DNA. The V and J calls come from TCRdb's annotation, not from the publication. Counted in this sample were 730,000 or so distinct CDR3 sequences; around two fifths of them appeared once. Jointly, the top ten make up about 32% of the sample.

Findings and caveats that apply to the study as a whole: Donor CMV infection status was unknown, potentially confounding age-related changes in expanded clonotypes. Estimates of total diversity from one million sequenced T cells were regarded as lower bounds and underestimates. As age increased, observed TCR beta diversity per million T cells dropped in a roughly linear way, and a significant reduction was already evident by age 40. The long-lived group showed more naive CD4+ T cells, fewer expanded clones and increased TCR diversity than the aged group, suggesting age selection. There was a strong correlation between observed TCR beta diversity and the percentage of naive T cells measured by flow cytometry. Since profiling was done on bulk unsorted PBMCs, naive and antigen-experienced compartments could not be conclusively compared.

Input material: blood. The source of this sequence is an elderly man in good health.

The CDR3 corresponds to CASSTPTERNEKLFF. The DNA sequence is TGTGCCAGCAGTACACCGACGGAACGAAATGAAAAACTGTTTTTT. The sequence links TRBV2 to TRBJ1-4, with no D gene named confidently. Trimming costs V 5 bases and J 5 bases, and their ends lie 15 bases apart. CDR1 and CDR2 were assigned from the germline V gene as SNHLY and FYNNEI. Taken from cysteine to phenylalanine, the CDR3 has 15 residues. This entry keeps only the CDR3 DNA: 45 bases, framed from base 1.